Here is one T cell receptor (beta chain) with its context. This CDR3 comprises 16 residues. The V and J ends lost 5 bases and 7 bases respectively, with 21 bases between them. CDR1 is SGHTA, CDR2 FQGNSA, per germline. These data come from a study of cytomegalovirus exposure and HLA in healthy donors. PCR used 60 Vbeta primers and 13 Jbeta primers. The method was immunoSEQ multiplex PCR; TCRdb's version includes in-frame clones alone and lacks a portion of them. Of some 110,000 clones in the sample, around 80% were seen once. Sequencing input: PBMCs. The V call is TRBV7-2, the J call TRBJ2-1; D is possibly TRBD2 (6 bases). This clonotype was sampled from a woman between 40 and 55 years old in good health and CMV-seronegative. The DNA for the CDR3 is TGTGCCAGCAGCCCCGCGCGGGGAGGAGGTGGTAATGAGCAGTTCTTC. Its protein is CASSPARGGGGNEQFF.